The 10 T cell receptor beta chains below come from one sample, sequenced in a study of HIV-infected children after antiretroviral therapy interruption. RNA-based 3' RACE libraries used unique molecular identifiers. Each CDR3 protein gets one entry after TCRdb re-called the 3' RACE reads with MiXCR. The sample consists of nearly 15,000 distinct CDR3 sequences, roughly 3.5% of them appearing once. Specified treatment: PENTA 11 planned treatment interruption arm or continuous ART arm. The input for sequencing was CD45RO+ CD8+ T cells from PBMCs, pooled from several time points, taken from a donor given antiretroviral therapy, either interrupted or continuous. As for subset: memory CD8+ CD45RO+ CD45RA- T cells. Every receptor here comes from a pool of human donors with HIV.

This clonotype was counted many times. J is TRBJ1-6 and V is TRBV11-1; D is unclear. The CDR3 is 12 amino acids. From germline, CDR1 is SGHAT and CDR2 FQDESV (reference sequence). The germline V and J ends were trimmed by 3 bases and 12 bases, with 9 bases remaining between them. In nucleotides, the CDR3 is TGTGCCAGCAGCTTGCTCGGCGGACCCCTCCACTTT. Protein: CASSLLGGPLHF.

This clonotype was seen only a few times. This chain uses TRBV7-8 with TRBJ2-7; tentatively, D is TRBD2 (6 bases). Trimming shortened V by 5 bases and J by 3 bases, and 8 bases separated the two germline ends. The CDR3 covers 12 residues. Germline CDR1 SGHVS, CDR2 FQNEAQ. CDR3 in amino acids: CASSGTFYEQYF. The CDR3 region has the DNA TGTGCCAGCAGCGGGACTTTCTACGAGCAGTACTTC.

As concerns this clonotype: One junction end disagrees with the germline gene, perhaps due to a read error. The chain couples TRBV7-2 to TRBJ2-7; D is unresolved. CDR3 length: 11 residues. The V gene's germline CDR1 is SGHTA and CDR2 FQGNSA. The CDR3 region is CASGLLGEQYF. CDR3 in DNA: TGTGCCAGCGGCTTATTAGGCGAGCAGTACTTC.

There are many counts of this clonotype. The chain has TRBV5-1 and TRBJ2-7, with 11 bases lining up with TRBD2. CDR3 length: 15 amino acids. Germline assignment: CDR1 SGHRS and CDR2 YFSETQ. V lost 0 bases to trimming and J lost 4 bases; unmatched junction nucleotides: 3. CDR3 protein: CASSLELAGVYEQYF. CDR3 nucleotides: TGCGCCAGCAGCTTGGAACTAGCGGGGGTGTACGAGCAGTACTTC.

This clonotype was picked up many times. The V and J genes are TRBV19 and TRBJ2-1; D tentatively fits TRBD1 or TRBD2 (5 bases each). V lost 5 bases, J lost 6 bases, and 14 bases lay in between. Germline CDR1 reads LNHDA; CDR2 reads SQIVND (reference sequence). This CDR3 spans 14 amino acids. DNA of the CDR3: TGTGCCAGTAGTCCCCGGGACGGCTTCAATGAGCAGTTCTTC. Protein: CASSPRDGFNEQFF.

This clonotype is judged medium-sized. The chain carries TRBV28 and TRBJ2-7; possible D gene TRBD2, 7 bases. This CDR3 has 13 amino acids. CDR1 is MDHEN and CDR2 is SYDVKM in the germline V gene. V lost 7 bases and J 5 bases, leaving 15 bases between the germline ends. The DNA for the CDR3 is TGTGCCAGCACCCGAGGGGGGGTCGACGAGCAGTACTTC. Translating gives CASTRGGVDEQYF.

This clonotype came up many times. This rearrangement joins TRBV12-3 or TRBV12-4 to TRBJ2-3; D not resolved. V lost 0 bases and J 4 bases, leaving 5 bases between the germline ends. This CDR3 is built from 13 residues. CDR3 residues: CASSLAWADTQYF. Here the CDR3 DNA reads TGTGCCAGCAGTTTAGCTTGGGCAGATACGCAGTATTTT.

Ten or more counts support this clonotype. The chain carries TRBV28 and TRBJ1-4; no clear D. V was clipped by 7 bases and J by 8 bases, with 17 bases between them. Germline CDR1 and CDR2: MDHEN and SYDVKM. The CDR3 sequence is 14 residues long. CDR3 region: CASKTGLRREKLFF. The CDR3 region has the DNA TGTGCCAGCAAGACGGGTCTCCGAAGAGAAAAACTGTTTTTT.

By share of the sample, this clonotype is medium-sized (0.01 to 0.1%). CDR3 coding DNA: TGTGCCAGCAGTGAAGCCCTAGCCCCATACAATGAGCAGTTCTTC. The encoded protein is CASSEALAPYNEQFF. This chain links TRBV2 with TRBJ2-1; D is perhaps TRBD2 (5 bases). V lost 0 bases and J 4 bases, leaving 10 bases between the germline ends. This CDR3 is built from 15 residues. The germline gives CDR1 SNHLY, CDR2 FYNNEI.

There are many counts of this clonotype. The V gene is TRBV3-1, the J gene TRBJ1-2; TRBD1 might be the D (6 bases). The V end lost 0 bases, the J end lost 2 bases, and 16 bases lay between the germline ends. Germline V gene sequence: CDR1 LGHDT, CDR2 YNNKEL (reference sequence). The CDR3 runs 17 residues. CDR3 coding DNA: TGTGCCAGCAGCCAAGATAGGGTGGGCAGGGGAAACTATGGCTACACCTTC. This encodes CASSQDRVGRGNYGYTF.